The sequence of this T cell receptor (beta chain) was determined in a study of technical replicates of blood from several donors. Produced via immunoSEQ multiplex PCR; TCRdb's table is partial and in-frame only. The sample has over 70,000 clones; around 95% are singletons. Trimming took 2 bases from V and 4 from J; bases not matched to a gene: 3. The CDR3 is 15 residues long. The germline CDR1 and CDR2 sequences are MGHRA and YSYEKL. The chain joins TRBV4-1 to TRBJ2-1, with TRBD2 matching 9 bases. The receptor's source is a human donor in good health. What was sequenced was T cells isolated from PBMCs. The CDR3 spells CASSQMGLAYNEQFF. CDR3 nucleotides: TGCGCCAGCAGCCAAATGGGACTAGCTTACAATGAGCAGTTCTTC.